The entry that follows covers one T cell receptor (beta chain) sequence. Its antigen is unidentified. The data stem from a study of cytomegalovirus exposure and HLA in healthy donors. Study results and caveats: A classifier reportedly called cytomegalovirus status with high sensitivity and specificity. Later on, an analysis tied around 17,000 TCR beta sequences to HLA alleles at 0.05 false discovery rate.

A multiplex PCR was run with 60 Vbeta primers and 13 Jbeta primers. The assay was immunoSEQ multiplex PCR, and TCRdb's table has in-frame clones only and misses some. The profile shows approximately 240,000 clones, over 80% of them singletons. The CDR3 is 15 residues long. The V gene lost 0 bases and the J gene lost 7 bases, with 11 bases spanning the gap. Germline-derived CDR1 and CDR2 are SGDLS and YYNGEE. This rearrangement joins TRBV9 to TRBJ1-6; tentatively, D is TRBD1 (5 bases). This receptor was taken from a woman aged 40 to 50 in good health and CMV-seropositive. Input material: PBMCs. In DNA, the CDR3 is TGTGCCAGCAGCGTAGTTGGGGCGGAGAATTCACCCCTCCACTTT. This translates into CASSVVGAENSPLHF.